A selection of T cell receptor beta chains follows, all from one sample in a study of CD8 T cells in ankylosing spondylitis. TCRdb reprocessed the 5' RACE reads via MiXCR and lists one record per CDR3 protein. The table lists roughly 240,000 distinct CDR3 sequences, under 35% of them singletons, with about 4.2% in the top ten. The sample taken for sequencing was blood, either unsorted or a sorted T cell fraction (not recorded which). The receptors were gathered from a male donor with ankylosing spondylitis or in good health (not recorded which). Both conserved end residues are part of each CDR3. Fields, in order: D gene, V gene, CDR3 length, clone size, J gene, CDR3 DNA, CDR3 protein. The D gene is left open where the match is weak. Clone size is given for some rows only: seen once, a few or many times, or a class if the clone is expanded.

>-|TRBV20-1|15|few|TRBJ2-2
TGCAGTGCTAGAGATAGGCAGTCGGGCACCGGGGAGCTGTTTTTT
CSARDRQSGTGELFF
>TRBD2|TRBV11-2|16|-|TRBJ2-5
TGTGCCAGCAGCTTAGACGGGGGGGGGCGCACGGAGACCCAGTACTTC
CASSLDGGGRTETQYF
>-|TRBV5-6|15|few|TRBJ2-3
TGTGCCAGCAGCTTGGGGCACCTACGCACAGATACGCAGTATTTT
CASSLGHLRTDTQYF
>-|TRBV12-3/TRBV12-4|14|few|TRBJ2-7
TGTGCCAGCAGCCCTCTGACAGAGGACTACGAGCAGTACTTC
CASSPLTEDYEQYF
>TRBD1|TRBV7-9|14|few|TRBJ2-7
TGTGCCAGCAGCGAGAGGGACAGGGACTACGAGCAGTACTTC
CASSERDRDYEQYF
>-|TRBV7-3|13|few|TRBJ2-1
TGTGCCAGCAGCTTGACGACAGGCCGGGAGCAGTTCTTC
CASSLTTGREQFF
>-|TRBV6-1|14|once|TRBJ1-2
TGTGCCAGCATGGGGGTGAGGGCTAACTATGGCTACACCTTC
CASMGVRANYGYTF
>TRBD1|TRBV29-1|14|few|TRBJ2-7
TGCAGCGCTGGACAGGGAATGGGTATCTACGAGCAGTACTTC
CSAGQGMGIYEQYF
>-|TRBV12-3/TRBV12-4|15|few|TRBJ2-3
TGTGCCAGCAGTTTTGGAACAGGGAAGGCAGATACGCAGTATTTT
CASSFGTGKADTQYF
>-|TRBV18|12|-|TRBJ2-7
TGTGCCAGCTCCCCTGAACAGTACGAGCAGTACTTC
CASSPEQYEQYF
>-|TRBV20-1|11|few|TRBJ2-7
TGCCCCAGTACGGTCCCATCCGAGCAGTACTTC
CPSTVPSEQYF
>-|TRBV29-1|14|few|TRBJ1-3
TGCAGCGTTCGGCGCCTGTTGACTGGAAACACCATATATTTT
CSVRRLLTGNTIYF
>-|TRBV7-9|14|few|TRBJ2-3
TGTGCCAGCAGCTTTCGGGCCCACGGGGATACGCAGTATTTT
CASSFRAHGDTQYF
>-|TRBV7-2|13|few|TRBJ1-5
TGTGCCAGCAGTTCCGTAAGCAATCAGCCCCAGCATTTT
CASSSVSNQPQHF
>TRBD2|TRBV20-1|14|few|TRBJ2-5
TGCAGTGCTGGATTAGCGGGGGCTCAAGAGACCCAGTACTTC
CSAGLAGAQETQYF
>-|TRBV29-1|11|-|TRBJ1-1
TGCAGCGTTCTCAGGGACGCTGAAGCTTTCTTT
CSVLRDAEAFF
>-|TRBV29-1|10|-|TRBJ1-1
TGCAGCGCCGTGGTCACTGAAGCTTTCTTT
CSAVVTEAFF
>-|TRBV7-3|16|-|TRBJ2-2
TGTGCCAGCAGCTTAAGTCAGGGGCCCAACACCGGGGAGCTGTTTTTT
CASSLSQGPNTGELFF
>TRBD2|TRBV4-1|14|once|TRBJ2-7
TGCGCCAGCAGCCAGGCGGGGGGGCCGTACGAGCAGTACTTC
CASSQAGGPYEQYF
>-|TRBV27|11|-|TRBJ2-7
TGTGCCAGGGACGGCTCCTACGAGCAGTACTTC
CARDGSYEQYF
>-|TRBV12-3/TRBV12-4|14|once|TRBJ2-7
TGTGCCAGCAGTTTTAGGGGGGAGTTAACCGAGCAGTACTTC
CASSFRGELTEQYF
>TRBD2|TRBV7-6|14|-|TRBJ2-7
TGTGCCAGCACAACCAAGGCTGGGACTAATGAGCAGTACTTC
CASTTKAGTNEQYF
>-|TRBV20-1|14|few|TRBJ2-7
TGCAGTGCTGCTCGGTCAGGGACCCCCTACGAGCAGTACTTC
CSAARSGTPYEQYF
>-|TRBV29-1|15|few|TRBJ2-3
TGCAGCGTTGGGGGGCCCCTCCTAAGCACAGATACGCAGTATTTT
CSVGGPLLSTDTQYF
>-|TRBV20-1|12|-|TRBJ2-3
TGCAGTGCGGGGCAGGGTTTAGATACGCAGTATTTT
CSAGQGLDTQYF
>-|TRBV6-6|12|few|TRBJ1-2
TGTGCCTCCACGAGAGGCAGGGACGGCTACACCTTC
CASTRGRDGYTF
>-|TRBV27|14|-|TRBJ2-7
TGTGCCAGCAAGCTGGGGGCCACTGGCTACGAGCAGTACTTC
CASKLGATGYEQYF
>-|TRBV20-1|14|few|TRBJ1-2
TGCAGTGCTAGCCGGGGACCCGGGGACTATGGCTACACCTTC
CSASRGPGDYGYTF
>-|TRBV5-5|16|-|TRBJ1-4
TGTGCCAGCAGCTGGACCCCGGGGTTGACTAATGAAAAACTGTTTTTT
CASSWTPGLTNEKLFF
>-|TRBV20-1|14|-|TRBJ2-1
TGCAGTGCTAGCGACTCCAGCTCCTACAATGAGCAGTTCTTC
CSASDSSSYNEQFF
>TRBD1|TRBV5-1|16|-|TRBJ2-5
TGCGCCAGCAGCTTGCTGGGACAGCTACCTCAAGAGACCCAGTACTTC
CASSLLGQLPQETQYF
>-|TRBV20-1|13|many|TRBJ1-5
TGCAGTGCACCCGGGAGGAACAATCAGCCCCAGCATTTT
CSAPGRNNQPQHF
>-|TRBV4-1|16|-|TRBJ1-3
TGCGCCAGCAGCCAAGATGGGGGGGCTTATGGAAACACCATATATTTT
CASSQDGGAYGNTIYF
>-|TRBV12-3/TRBV12-4|15|-|TRBJ2-5
TGTGCCAGCAGTTTGCTCTATGGAGAGCGTGCGACCCAGTACTTC
CASSLLYGERATQYF
>-|TRBV12-3/TRBV12-4|12|-|TRBJ2-3
TGTGCCAGCAGAACGATCACAGATACGCAGTATTTT
CASRTITDTQYF
>-|TRBV5-6|14|-|TRBJ2-7
TGTGCCAGCAGCTTGAAACAGGGTGTGTACGAGCAGTACTTC
CASSLKQGVYEQYF
>-|TRBV10-2|16|few|TRBJ2-1
TGCGCCAGCGGAGGGGGCCTAGCGAGTAGCGTGGATGAGCAGTTCTTC
CASGGGLASSVDEQFF
>TRBD1|TRBV5-6|15|-|TRBJ2-5
TGTGCCAGCACTCTATGGATGACAGGGCAAGAGACCCAGTACTTC
CASTLWMTGQETQYF
>TRBD1|TRBV12-3/TRBV12-4|15|few|TRBJ2-7
TGTGCCAGCAGTTTAGAGGGACAGGGTCCCTACGAGCAGTACTTC
CASSLEGQGPYEQYF
>-|TRBV3-1|17|-|TRBJ1-6
TGTGCCAGCAGCCAAGATTTGAGGCCGGGCTATAATTCACCCCTCCACTTT
CASSQDLRPGYNSPLHF
>TRBD2|TRBV7-2|17|-|TRBJ2-3
TGTGCCAGCAGCTTAAGACTAGCGGGGGGAAGCACAGATACGCAGTATTTT
CASSLRLAGGSTDTQYF
>-|TRBV7-9|15|-|TRBJ1-1
TGTGCCAGCAGCCCGTGGACGGAACCAAACACTGAAGCTTTCTTT
CASSPWTEPNTEAFF
>TRBD1|TRBV12-3/TRBV12-4|14|-|TRBJ2-7
TGTGCCAGCAACCTACAGGGGGCCTCCTACGAGCAGTACTTC
CASNLQGASYEQYF
>-|TRBV20-1|18|-|TRBJ2-7
TGCAGTGCTAGGGTTCTGTGGGGGATAGGGGTTGGGACCTACGAGCAGTACTTC
CSARVLWGIGVGTYEQYF
>-|TRBV15|13|few|TRBJ2-7
TGTGCCACCAGCAGAGATGGACAGTACGAGCAGTACTTC
CATSRDGQYEQYF
>-|TRBV7-6|15|-|TRBJ1-2
TGTGCCAGCAGCTTAGGGTGGGGAGGGCACTATGGCTACACCTTC
CASSLGWGGHYGYTF
>-|TRBV27|13|-|TRBJ2-6
TGTGCCAGCGGGGTTCCTGGGGCCAACGTCCTGACTTTC
CASGVPGANVLTF
>-|TRBV28|14|once|TRBJ1-5
TGTGCCAGCAGTTTATGGGGAGAGAATCAGCCCCAGCATTTT
CASSLWGENQPQHF
>TRBD2|TRBV11-2|15|-|TRBJ2-1
TGTGCCAGCAGAATATTAGCGGGGGGAGGGCATGAGCAGTTCTTC
CASRILAGGGHEQFF
>-|TRBV29-1|11|few|TRBJ2-7
TGCAGCGTTGCCGGCGCCTACGAGCAGTACTTC
CSVAGAYEQYF
>TRBD1|TRBV6-1|16|-|TRBJ2-5
TGTGCCAGCAGGCTACTAGGGACAGTACTTCCAGAGACCCAGTACTTC
CASRLLGTVLPETQYF